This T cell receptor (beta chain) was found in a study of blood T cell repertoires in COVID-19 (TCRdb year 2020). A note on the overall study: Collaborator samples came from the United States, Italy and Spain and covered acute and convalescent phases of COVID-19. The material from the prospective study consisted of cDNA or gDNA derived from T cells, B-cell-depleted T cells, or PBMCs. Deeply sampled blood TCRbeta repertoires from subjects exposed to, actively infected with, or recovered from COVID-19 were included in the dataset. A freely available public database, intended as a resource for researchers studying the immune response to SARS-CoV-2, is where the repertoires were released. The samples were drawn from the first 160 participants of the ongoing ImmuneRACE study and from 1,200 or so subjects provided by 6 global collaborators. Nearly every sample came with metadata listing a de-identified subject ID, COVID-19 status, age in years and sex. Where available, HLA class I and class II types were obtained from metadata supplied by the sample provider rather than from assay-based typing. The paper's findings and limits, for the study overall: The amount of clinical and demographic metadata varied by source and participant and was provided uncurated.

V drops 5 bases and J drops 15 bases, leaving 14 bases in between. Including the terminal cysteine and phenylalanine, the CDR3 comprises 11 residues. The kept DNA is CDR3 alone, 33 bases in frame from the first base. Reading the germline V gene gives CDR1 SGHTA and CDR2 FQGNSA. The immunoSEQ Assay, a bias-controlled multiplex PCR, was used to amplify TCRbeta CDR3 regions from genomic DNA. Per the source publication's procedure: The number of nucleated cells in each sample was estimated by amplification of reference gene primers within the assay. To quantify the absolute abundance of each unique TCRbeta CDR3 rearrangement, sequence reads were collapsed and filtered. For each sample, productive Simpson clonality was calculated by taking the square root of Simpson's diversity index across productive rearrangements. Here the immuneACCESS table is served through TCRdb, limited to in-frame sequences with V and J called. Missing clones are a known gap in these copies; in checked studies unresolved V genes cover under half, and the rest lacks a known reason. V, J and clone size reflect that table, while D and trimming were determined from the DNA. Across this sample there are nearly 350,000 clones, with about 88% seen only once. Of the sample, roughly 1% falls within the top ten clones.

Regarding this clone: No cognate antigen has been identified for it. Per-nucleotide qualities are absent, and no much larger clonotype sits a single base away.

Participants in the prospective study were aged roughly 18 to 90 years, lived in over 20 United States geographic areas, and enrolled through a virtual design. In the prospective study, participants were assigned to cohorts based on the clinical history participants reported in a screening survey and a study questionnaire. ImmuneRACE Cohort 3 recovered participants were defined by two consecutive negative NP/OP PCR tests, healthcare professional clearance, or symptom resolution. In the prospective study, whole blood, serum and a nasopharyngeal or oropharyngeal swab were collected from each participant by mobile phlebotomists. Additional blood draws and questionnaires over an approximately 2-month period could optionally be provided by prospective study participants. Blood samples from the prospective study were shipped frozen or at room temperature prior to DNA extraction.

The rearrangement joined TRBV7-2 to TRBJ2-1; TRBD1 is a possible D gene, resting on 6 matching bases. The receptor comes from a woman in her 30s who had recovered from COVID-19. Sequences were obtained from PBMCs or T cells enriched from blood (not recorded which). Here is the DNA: TGTGCCAGCAGCAACAGGGTTAAATGGTTCTTC. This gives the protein CASSNRVKWFF.